Only a few counts were recorded for the clone carrying this T cell receptor beta chain. Preparation of the TCRbeta library involved a method that used unique molecular identifiers. TCRdb analysed the PCR reads with MiXCR anew, one entry per CDR3 protein. The sample has around 340,000 distinct CDR3 sequences; 10% to 15% are singletons. Per the germline V gene, CDR1 is LGHDT and CDR2 is YNNKEL (reference sequence). The CDR3 loop spans 15 amino acids. V lost 5 bases, J lost 0 bases, and 11 bases lay in between. This entry comes from a study of T-cell reconstitution after alpha-beta-depleted transplantation in children.

The chain couples TRBV3-1 to TRBJ2-1, with D perhaps TRBD2 (6 bases). Here the sequenced sample was PBMCs, taken from the stem cell graft. This TCR derives from a human donor who donated a stem cell graft to a child with Fanconi anemia. The CDR3 bases are TGTGCCAGCAGCGTGCGGGGAAGCTCCTACAATGAGCAGTTCTTC. Protein product: CASSVRGSSYNEQFF.